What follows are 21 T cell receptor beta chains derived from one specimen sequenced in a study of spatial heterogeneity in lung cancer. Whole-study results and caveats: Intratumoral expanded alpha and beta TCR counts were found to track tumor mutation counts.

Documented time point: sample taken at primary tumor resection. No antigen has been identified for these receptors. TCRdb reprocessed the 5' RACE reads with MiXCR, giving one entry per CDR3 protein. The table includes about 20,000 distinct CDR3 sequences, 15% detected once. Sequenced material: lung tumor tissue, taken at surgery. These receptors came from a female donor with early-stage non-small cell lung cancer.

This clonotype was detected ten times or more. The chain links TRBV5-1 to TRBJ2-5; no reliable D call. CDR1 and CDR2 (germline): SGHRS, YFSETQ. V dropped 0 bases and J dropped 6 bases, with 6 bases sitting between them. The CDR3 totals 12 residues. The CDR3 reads CASSLAGQTQYF. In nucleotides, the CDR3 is TGCGCCAGCAGCTTGGCCGGACAGACCCAGTACTTC.

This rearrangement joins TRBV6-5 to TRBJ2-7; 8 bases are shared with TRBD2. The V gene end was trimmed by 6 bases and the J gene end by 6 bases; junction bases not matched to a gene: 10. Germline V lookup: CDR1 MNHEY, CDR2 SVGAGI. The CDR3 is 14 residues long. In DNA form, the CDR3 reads TGTGCCAGCAGCCCGGGACTAGAAGTTCCCGAGCAGTACTTC. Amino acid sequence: CASSPGLEVPEQYF.

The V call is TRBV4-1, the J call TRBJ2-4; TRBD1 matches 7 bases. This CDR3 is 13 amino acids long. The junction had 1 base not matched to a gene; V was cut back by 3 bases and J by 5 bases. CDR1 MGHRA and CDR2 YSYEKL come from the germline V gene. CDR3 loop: CASSQGQQNIQYF. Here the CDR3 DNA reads TGCGCCAGCAGCCAGGGACAGCAAAACATTCAGTACTTC.

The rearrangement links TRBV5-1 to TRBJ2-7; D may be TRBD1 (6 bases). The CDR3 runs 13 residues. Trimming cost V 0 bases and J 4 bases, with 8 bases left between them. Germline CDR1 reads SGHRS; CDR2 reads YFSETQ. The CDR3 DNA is TGCGCCAGCAGCTTGGCGGGACAATACGAGCAGTACTTC. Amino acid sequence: CASSLAGQYEQYF.

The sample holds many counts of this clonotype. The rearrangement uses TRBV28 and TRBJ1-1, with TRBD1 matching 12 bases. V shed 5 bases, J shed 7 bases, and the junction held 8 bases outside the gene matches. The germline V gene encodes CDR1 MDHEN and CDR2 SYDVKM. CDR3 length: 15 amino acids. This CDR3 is CASSVPGQGADEAFF. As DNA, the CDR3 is TGTGCCAGCAGTGTGCCGGGACAGGGGGCCGATGAAGCTTTCTTT.

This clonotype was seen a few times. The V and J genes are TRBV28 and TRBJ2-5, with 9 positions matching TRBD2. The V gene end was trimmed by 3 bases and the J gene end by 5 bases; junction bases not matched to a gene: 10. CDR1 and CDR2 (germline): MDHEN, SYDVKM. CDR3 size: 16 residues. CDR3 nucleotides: TGTGCCAGCAGTTTGGCGGCGGGAGGGCCTGTGGAGACCCAGTACTTC. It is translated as CASSLAAGGPVETQYF.

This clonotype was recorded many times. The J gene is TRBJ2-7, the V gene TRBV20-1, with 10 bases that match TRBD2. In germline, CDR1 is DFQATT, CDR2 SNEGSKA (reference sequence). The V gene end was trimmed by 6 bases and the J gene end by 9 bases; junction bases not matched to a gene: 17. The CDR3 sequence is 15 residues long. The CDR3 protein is CSAARTSGPSVAQYF. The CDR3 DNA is TGCAGTGCAGCGAGGACTAGCGGACCGTCTGTGGCGCAGTACTTC.

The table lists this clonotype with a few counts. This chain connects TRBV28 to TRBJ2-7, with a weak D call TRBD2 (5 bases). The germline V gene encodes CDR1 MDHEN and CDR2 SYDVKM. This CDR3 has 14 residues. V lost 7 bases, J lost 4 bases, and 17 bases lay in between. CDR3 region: CASKAAVLAYEQYF. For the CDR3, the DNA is TGTGCCAGCAAGGCGGCCGTATTAGCGTACGAGCAGTACTTC.

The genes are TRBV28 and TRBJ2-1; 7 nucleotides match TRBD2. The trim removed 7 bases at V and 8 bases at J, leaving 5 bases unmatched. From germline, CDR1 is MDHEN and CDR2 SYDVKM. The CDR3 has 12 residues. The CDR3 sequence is CASTRGGDEQFF. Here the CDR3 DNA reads TGTGCCAGCACAAGGGGAGGGGATGAGCAGTTCTTC.

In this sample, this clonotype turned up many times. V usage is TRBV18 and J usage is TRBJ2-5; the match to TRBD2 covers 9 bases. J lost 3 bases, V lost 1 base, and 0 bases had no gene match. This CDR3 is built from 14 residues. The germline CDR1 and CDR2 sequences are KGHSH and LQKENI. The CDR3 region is CASSPLAGEETQYF. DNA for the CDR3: TGTGCCAGCTCACCACTAGCGGGAGAAGAGACCCAGTACTTC.

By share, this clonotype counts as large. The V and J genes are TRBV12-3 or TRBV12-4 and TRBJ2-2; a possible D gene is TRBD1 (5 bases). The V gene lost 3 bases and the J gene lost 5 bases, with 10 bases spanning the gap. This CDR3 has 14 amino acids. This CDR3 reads CASSFQGWTGELFF. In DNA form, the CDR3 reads TGTGCCAGCAGTTTTCAGGGTTGGACCGGGGAGCTGTTTTTT.

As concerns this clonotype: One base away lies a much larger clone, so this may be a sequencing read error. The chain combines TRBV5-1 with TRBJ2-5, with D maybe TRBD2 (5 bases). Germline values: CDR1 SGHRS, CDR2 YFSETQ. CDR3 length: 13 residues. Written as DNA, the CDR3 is TGCGCCAGCGGCTTCCAGCGGCAAGAGACCCAGTACTTC. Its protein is CASGFQRQETQYF.

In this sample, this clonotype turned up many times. The CDR3 bases are TGTGCCAGCAGCCCTGTCTGGGATGAGCAGTTCTTC. Amino acids: CASSPVWDEQFF. The rearrangement uses TRBV11-2 and TRBJ2-1, with unresolved D. With 5 bases removed from V and 8 bases from J, the gap between germline ends came to 10 bases. This CDR3 is built from 12 residues. The V gene's germline CDR1 is SGHAT and CDR2 FQNNGV.

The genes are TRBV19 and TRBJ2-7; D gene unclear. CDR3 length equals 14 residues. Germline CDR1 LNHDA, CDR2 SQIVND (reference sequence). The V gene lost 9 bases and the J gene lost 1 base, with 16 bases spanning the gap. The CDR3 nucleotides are TGTGCCAGCCAAAACACCCCGAGTTCCTACGAGCAGTACTTC. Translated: CASQNTPSSYEQYF.

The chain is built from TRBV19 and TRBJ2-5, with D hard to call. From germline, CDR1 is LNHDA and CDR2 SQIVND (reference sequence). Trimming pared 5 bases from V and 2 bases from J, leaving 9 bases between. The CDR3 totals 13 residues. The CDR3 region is CASSGDGQETQYF. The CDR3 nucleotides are TGTGCCAGTAGTGGGGATGGACAAGAGACCCAGTACTTC.

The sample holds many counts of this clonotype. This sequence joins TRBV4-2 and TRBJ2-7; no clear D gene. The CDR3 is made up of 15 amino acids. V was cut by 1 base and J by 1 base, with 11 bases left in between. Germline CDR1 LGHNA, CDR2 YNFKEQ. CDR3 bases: TGTGCCAGCAGCCAAGGGTTAGCTGTGTCCTACGAGCAGTACTTC. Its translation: CASSQGLAVSYEQYF.

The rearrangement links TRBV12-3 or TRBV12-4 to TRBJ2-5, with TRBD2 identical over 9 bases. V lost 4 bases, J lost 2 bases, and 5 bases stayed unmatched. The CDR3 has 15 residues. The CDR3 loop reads CASSSPSGVQETQYF. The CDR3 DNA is TGTGCCAGCAGTTCACCTAGCGGGGTTCAAGAGACCCAGTACTTC.

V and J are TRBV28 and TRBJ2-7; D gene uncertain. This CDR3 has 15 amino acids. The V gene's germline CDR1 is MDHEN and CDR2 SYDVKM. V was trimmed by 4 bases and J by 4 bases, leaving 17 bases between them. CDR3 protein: CASSSPFRWVYEQYF. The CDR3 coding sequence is TGTGCCAGCAGTTCCCCGTTTCGGTGGGTTTACGAGCAGTACTTC.

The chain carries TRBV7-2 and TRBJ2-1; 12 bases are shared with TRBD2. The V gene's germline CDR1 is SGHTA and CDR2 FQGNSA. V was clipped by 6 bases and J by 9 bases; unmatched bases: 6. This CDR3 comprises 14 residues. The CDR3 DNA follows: TGTGCCAGCAGTAGACTAGCGGGAGCGTCTGAGCAGTTCTTC. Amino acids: CASSRLAGASEQFF.

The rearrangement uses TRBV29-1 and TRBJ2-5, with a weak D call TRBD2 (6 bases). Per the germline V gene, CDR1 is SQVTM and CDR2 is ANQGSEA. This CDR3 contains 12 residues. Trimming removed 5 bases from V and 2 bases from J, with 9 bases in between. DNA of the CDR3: TGCAGCGTTAGGGGACTGCAAGAGACCCAGTACTTC. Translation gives CSVRGLQETQYF.

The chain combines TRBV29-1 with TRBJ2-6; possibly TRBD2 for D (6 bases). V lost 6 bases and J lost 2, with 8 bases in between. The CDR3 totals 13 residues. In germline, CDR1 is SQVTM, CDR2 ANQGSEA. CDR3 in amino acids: CSVTSPGANVLTF. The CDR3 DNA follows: TGCAGCGTCACTAGCCCTGGGGCCAACGTCCTGACTTTC. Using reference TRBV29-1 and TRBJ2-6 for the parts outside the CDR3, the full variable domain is SAVISQKPSRDICQRGTSLTIQCQVDSQVTMMFWYRQQPGQSLTLIATANQGSEATYESGFVIDKFPISRPNLTFSTLTVSNMSPEDSSIYLCSVTSPGANVLTFGAGSRLTVL.